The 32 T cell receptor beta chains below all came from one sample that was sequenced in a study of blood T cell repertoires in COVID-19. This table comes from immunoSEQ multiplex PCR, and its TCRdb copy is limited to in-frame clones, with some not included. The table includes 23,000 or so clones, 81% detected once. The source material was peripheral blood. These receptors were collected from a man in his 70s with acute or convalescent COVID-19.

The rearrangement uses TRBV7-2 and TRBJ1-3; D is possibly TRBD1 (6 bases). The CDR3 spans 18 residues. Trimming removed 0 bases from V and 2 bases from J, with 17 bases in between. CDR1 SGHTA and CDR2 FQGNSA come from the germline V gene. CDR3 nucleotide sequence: TGTGCCAGCAGCTTAGCTTCAGGGGTACGAAGTCCTGGAAACACCATATATTTT. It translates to CASSLASGVRSPGNTIYF.

In nucleotides, the CDR3 is TGTGCCAGCAGTTACGGGGACTGGGAGACCCAGTACTTC. Amino acids: CASSYGDWETQYF. This chain links TRBV6-2 or TRBV6-3 with TRBJ2-5; tentatively, D is TRBD2 (6 bases). CDR3 length: 13 residues. Trimming removed 2 bases from V and 5 bases from J, with 9 bases in between. Germline V gene lookup returns CDR1 MNHEY and CDR2 SVGEGT.

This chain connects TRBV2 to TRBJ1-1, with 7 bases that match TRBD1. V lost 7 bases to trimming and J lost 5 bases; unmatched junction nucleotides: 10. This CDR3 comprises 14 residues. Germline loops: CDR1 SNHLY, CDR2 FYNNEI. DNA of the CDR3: TGTGCCAGCAAAACGACAGGGCTAGGGACTGAAGCTTTCTTT. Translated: CASKTTGLGTEAFF.

The chain's CDR3 is CASSQEYGGVGNQPQHF. Written as DNA, the CDR3 is TGTGCCAGCAGCCAAGAGTATGGAGGGGTGGGCAATCAGCCCCAGCATTTT. The genes are TRBV14 and TRBJ1-5, with TRBD1 as a possible D gene (5 bases). Germline V CDR1 and CDR2: SGHDN, FVKESK. With 0 bases removed from V and 2 bases from J, the gap between germline ends came to 14 bases. This CDR3 is 17 amino acids long.

DNA of the CDR3: TGTGCCTGGAAAGCTAGCTCCTACAATGAGCAGTTCTTC. Translation: CAWKASSYNEQFF. The chain joins TRBV30 to TRBJ2-1; D unresolved. Trimming took 4 bases from V and 0 from J, leaving 7 bases between them. Looked up from germline, CDR1 is GTSNPN and CDR2 is SVGIG (reference sequence). The CDR3 loop spans 13 amino acids. Based on the CDR3 plus reference TRBV30 and TRBJ2-1, the full variable domain is SQTIHQWPATLVQPVGSPLSLECTVEGTSNPNLYWYRQAAGRGLQLLFYSVGIGQISSEVPQNLSASRPQDRQFILSSKKLLLSDSGFYLCAWKASSYNEQFFGPGTRLTVL.

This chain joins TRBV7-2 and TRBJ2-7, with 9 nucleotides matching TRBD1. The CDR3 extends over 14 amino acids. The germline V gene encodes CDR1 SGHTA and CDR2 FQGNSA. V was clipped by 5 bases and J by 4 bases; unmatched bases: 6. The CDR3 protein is CASSTGQGRYEQYF. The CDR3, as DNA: TGTGCCAGCAGCACCGGACAGGGGAGGTACGAGCAGTACTTC.

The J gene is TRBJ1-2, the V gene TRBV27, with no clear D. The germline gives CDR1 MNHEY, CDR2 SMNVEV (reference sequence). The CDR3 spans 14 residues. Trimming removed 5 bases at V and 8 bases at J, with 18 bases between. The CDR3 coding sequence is TGTGCCAGCAGTCAATCCCGGGCCTCGGGAGGCTACACCTTC. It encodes CASSQSRASGGYTF.

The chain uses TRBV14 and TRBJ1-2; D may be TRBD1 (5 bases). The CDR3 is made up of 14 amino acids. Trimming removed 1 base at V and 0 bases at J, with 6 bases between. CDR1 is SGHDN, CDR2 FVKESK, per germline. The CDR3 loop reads CASSQAGTNYGYTF. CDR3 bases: TGTGCCAGCAGCCAAGCAGGGACTAACTATGGCTACACCTTC. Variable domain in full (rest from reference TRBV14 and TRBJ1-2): EAGVTQFPSHSVIEKGQTVTLRCDPISGHDNLYWYRRVMGKEIKFLLHFVKESKQDESGMPNNRFLAERTGGTYSTLKVQPAELEDSGVYFCASSQAGTNYGYTFGSGTRLTVV.

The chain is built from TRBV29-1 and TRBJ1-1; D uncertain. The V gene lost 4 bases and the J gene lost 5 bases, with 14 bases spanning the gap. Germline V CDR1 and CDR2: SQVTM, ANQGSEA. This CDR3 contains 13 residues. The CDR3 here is CSVVAARRTEAFF. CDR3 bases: TGCAGCGTTGTGGCGGCGCGTCGGACTGAAGCTTTCTTT.

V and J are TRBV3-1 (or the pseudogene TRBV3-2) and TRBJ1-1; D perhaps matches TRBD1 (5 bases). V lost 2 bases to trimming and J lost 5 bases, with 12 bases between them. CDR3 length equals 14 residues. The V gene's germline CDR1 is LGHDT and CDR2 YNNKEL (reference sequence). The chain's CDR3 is CASSQSDIPTEAFF. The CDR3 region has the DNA TGTGCCAGCAGCCAATCGGACATCCCAACTGAAGCTTTCTTT.

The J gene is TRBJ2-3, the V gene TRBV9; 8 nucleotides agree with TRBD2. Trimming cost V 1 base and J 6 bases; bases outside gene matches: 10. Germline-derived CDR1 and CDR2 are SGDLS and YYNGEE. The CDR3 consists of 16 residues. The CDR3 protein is CASSVSLRGGADTQYF. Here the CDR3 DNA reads TGTGCCAGCAGCGTATCACTCCGGGGGGGGGCGGATACGCAGTATTTT.

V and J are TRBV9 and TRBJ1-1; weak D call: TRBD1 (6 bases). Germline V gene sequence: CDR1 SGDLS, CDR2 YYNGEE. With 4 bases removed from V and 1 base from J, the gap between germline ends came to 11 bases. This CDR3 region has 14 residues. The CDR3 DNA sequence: TGTGCCAGCAGCATATTGACAGGGAACACTGAAGCTTTCTTT. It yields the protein CASSILTGNTEAFF. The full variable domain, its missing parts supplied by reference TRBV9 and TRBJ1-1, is DSGVTQTPKHLITATGQRVTLRCSPRSGDLSVYWYQQSLDQGLQFLIQYYNGEERAKGNILERFSAQQFPDLHSELNLSSLELGDSALYFCASSILTGNTEAFFGQGTRLTVV.

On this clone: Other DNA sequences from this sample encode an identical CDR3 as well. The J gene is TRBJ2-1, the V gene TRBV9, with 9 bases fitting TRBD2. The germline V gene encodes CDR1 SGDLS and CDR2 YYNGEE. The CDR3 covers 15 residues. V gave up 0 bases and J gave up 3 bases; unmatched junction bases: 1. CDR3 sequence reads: CASSVGTSVYNEQFF. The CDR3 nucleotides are TGTGCCAGCAGCGTAGGGACTAGCGTCTACAATGAGCAGTTCTTC.

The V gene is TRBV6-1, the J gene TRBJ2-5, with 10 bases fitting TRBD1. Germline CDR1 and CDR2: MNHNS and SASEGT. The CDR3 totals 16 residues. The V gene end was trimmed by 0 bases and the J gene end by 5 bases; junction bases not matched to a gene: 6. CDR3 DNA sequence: TGTGCCAGCAGTGAAGCTAGGACAGGGGGGTCGGAGACCCAGTACTTC. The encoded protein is CASSEARTGGSETQYF.

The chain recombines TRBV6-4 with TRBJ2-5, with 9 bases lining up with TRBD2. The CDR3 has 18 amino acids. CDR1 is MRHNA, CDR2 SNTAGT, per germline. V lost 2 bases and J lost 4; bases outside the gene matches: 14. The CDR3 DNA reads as TGTGCCAGCAGTGACCCCCCCCGGCTAGCGGGGAGGATAGAGACCCAGTACTTC. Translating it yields CASSDPPRLAGRIETQYF.

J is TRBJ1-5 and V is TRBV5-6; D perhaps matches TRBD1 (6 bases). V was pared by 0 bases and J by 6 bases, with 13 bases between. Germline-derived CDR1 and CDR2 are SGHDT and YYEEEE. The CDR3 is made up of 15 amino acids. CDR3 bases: TGTGCCAGCAGCTTGGAAGGGGGGGGCGGTCAGCCCCAGCATTTT. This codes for CASSLEGGGGQPQHF.

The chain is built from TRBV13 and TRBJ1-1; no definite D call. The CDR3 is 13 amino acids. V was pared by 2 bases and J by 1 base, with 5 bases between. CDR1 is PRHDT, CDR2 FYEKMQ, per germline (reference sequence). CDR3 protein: CASSLPGNTEAFF. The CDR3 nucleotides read TGTGCCAGCAGCTTACCGGGGAACACTGAAGCTTTCTTT.

CDR3 amino acids: CASSLASGGRTEAFF. In DNA form, the CDR3 reads TGCGCCAGCAGCTTGGCTAGCGGGGGGCGGACTGAAGCTTTCTTT. This sequence joins TRBV5-1 and TRBJ1-1, with D perhaps matching TRBD1 (6 bases). Germline CDR1 is SGHRS and CDR2 is YFSETQ. V lost 0 bases, J lost 5 bases, and 14 bases lay in between. CDR3 length: 15 residues.

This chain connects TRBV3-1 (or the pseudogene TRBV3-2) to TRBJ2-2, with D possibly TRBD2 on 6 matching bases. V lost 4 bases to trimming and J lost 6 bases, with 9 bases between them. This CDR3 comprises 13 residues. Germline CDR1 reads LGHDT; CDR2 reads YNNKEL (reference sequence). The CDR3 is CASSPRLAGELFF. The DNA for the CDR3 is TGTGCCAGCAGCCCACGACTAGCCGGGGAGCTGTTTTTT.

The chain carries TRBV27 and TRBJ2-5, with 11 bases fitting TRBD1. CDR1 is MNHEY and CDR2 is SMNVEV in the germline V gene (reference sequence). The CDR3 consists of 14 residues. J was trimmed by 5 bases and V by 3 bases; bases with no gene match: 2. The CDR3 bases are TGTGCCAGCAGTTTGGACAGGGGGCTTGAGACCCAGTACTTC. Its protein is CASSLDRGLETQYF.

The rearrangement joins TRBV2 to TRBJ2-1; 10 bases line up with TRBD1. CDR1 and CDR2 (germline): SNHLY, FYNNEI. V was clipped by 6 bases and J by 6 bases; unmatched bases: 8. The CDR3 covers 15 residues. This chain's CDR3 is CASRDGQGVVNEQFF. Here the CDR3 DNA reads TGTGCCAGCAGAGACGGACAGGGGGTTGTCAATGAGCAGTTCTTC.

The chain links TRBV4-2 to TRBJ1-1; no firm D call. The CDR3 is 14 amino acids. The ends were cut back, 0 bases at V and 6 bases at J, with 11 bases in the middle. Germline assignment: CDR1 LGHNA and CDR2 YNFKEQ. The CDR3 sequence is CASSQDKRAAEAFF. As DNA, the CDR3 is TGTGCCAGCAGCCAAGATAAGAGGGCCGCTGAAGCTTTCTTT.

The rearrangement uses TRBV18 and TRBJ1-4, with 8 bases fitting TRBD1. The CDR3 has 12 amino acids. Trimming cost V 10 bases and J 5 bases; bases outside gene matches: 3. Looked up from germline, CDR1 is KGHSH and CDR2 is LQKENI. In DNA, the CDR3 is TGTGCCACCGGACAGGGAAATGAAAAACTGTTTTTT. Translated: CATGQGNEKLFF.

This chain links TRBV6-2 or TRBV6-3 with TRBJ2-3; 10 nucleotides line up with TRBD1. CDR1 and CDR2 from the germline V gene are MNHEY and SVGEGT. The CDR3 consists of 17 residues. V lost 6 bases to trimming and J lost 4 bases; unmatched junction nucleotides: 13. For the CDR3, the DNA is TGTGCCAGCAGCCGGGGGACAGGGGTTGGGACCGCAGATACGCAGTATTTT. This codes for CASSRGTGVGTADTQYF.

This chain's CDR3 is CASSLARGNQETQYF. The CDR3 DNA follows: TGCGCCAGCAGCTTGGCCAGGGGAAATCAAGAGACCCAGTACTTC. This rearrangement joins TRBV5-1 to TRBJ2-5; D perhaps matches TRBD1 (6 bases). V gave up 0 bases and J gave up 2 bases, with 11 bases separating them. From germline, CDR1 is SGHRS and CDR2 YFSETQ. There are 15 residues in the CDR3.

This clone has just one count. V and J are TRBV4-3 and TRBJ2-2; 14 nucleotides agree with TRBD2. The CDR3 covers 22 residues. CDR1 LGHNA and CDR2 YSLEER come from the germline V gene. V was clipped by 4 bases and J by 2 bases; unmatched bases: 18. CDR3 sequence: CASSRRSPGLAGVGANTGELFF. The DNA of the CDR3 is TGCGCCAGCAGCCGTCGATCTCCGGGACTAGCGGGAGTAGGCGCAAACACCGGGGAGCTGTTTTTT.

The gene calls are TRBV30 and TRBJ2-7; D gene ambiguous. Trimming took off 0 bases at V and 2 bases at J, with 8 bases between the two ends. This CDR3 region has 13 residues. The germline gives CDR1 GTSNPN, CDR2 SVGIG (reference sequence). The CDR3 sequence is CAWSVKSTYEQYF. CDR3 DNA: TGTGCCTGGAGTGTAAAATCTACCTACGAGCAGTACTTC.

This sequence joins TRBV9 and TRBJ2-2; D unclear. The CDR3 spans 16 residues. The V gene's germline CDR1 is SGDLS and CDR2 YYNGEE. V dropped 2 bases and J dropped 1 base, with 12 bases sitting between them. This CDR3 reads CASSVDTPRNTGELFF. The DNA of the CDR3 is TGTGCCAGCAGCGTCGACACCCCACGGAACACCGGGGAGCTGTTTTTT.

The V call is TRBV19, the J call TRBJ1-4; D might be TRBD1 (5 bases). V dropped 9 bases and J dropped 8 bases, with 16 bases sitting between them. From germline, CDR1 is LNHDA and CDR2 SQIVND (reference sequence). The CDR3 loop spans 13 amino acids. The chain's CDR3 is CASRTRGWEKLFF. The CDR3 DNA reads TGTGCCAGCCGAACAAGGGGTTGGGAAAAACTGTTTTTT.

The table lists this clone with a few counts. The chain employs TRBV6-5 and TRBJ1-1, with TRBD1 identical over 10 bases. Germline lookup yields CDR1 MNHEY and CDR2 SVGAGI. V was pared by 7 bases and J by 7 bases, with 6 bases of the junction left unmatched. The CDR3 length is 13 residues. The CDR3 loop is CASTTGTGDEAFF. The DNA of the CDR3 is TGTGCCAGCACCACGGGGACAGGGGATGAAGCTTTCTTT.

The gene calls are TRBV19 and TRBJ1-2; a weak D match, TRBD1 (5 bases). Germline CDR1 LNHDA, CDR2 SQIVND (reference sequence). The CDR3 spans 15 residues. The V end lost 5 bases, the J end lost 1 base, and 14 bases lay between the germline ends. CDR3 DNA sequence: TGTGCCAGTAGTCTCGGTGGGGCATTTAACTATGGCTACACCTTC. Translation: CASSLGGAFNYGYTF.

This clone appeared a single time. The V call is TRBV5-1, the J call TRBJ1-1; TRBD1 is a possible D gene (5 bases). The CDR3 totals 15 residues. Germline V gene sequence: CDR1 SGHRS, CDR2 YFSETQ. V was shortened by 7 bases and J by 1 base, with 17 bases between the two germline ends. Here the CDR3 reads CASGGGADRNTEAFF. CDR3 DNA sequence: TGCGCCAGCGGGGGAGGGGCAGACAGGAACACTGAAGCTTTCTTT.